Below are 4 T cell receptor beta chains sequenced from a single sample in a study of CD8 T cells in Susac syndrome. Reverse transcription of roughly 0.45 to 1 ug RNA was performed with random hexamers. TCRdb re-called the immunoSEQ multiplex PCR reads with MiXCR, one entry per CDR3 protein. The sample lists 150,000 to 250,000 distinct CDR3 sequences, about 95% occurring once. Sequenced input: CD4+ T cells from PBMCs. Receptors originate from a human donor with multiple sclerosis.

The rearrangement joins TRBV3-1 to TRBJ2-7, with D tentatively TRBD1 (6 bases). This CDR3 is built from 11 residues. Germline values: CDR1 LGHDT, CDR2 YNNKEL (reference sequence). The V gene lost 5 bases and the J gene lost 13 bases, with 15 bases spanning the gap. The CDR3 here is CASSLPGHLYF. The CDR3 coding sequence is TGTGCCAGCAGCTTACCGGGACACCTTTACTTC.

V is TRBV20-1 and J is TRBJ2-5; D is perhaps TRBD2 (5 bases). The CDR3 spans 13 residues. Germline assignment: CDR1 DFQATT and CDR2 SNEGSKA (reference sequence). Trimming left V 8 bases short and J 1 base short, with 14 bases between. The CDR3 nucleotides are TGCAGTTGGCGGGCAATTACCCAAGAGACCCAGTACTTC. Its translation is CSWRAITQETQYF.

The chain uses TRBV27 and TRBJ2-5; D ambiguous. The CDR3 consists of 12 residues. V gave up 5 bases and J gave up 5 bases, with 9 bases separating them. In germline, CDR1 is MNHEY, CDR2 SMNVEV (reference sequence). CDR3 amino acids: CASSTTQETQYF. In DNA form, the CDR3 reads TGTGCCAGCAGTACCACTCAGGAGACCCAGTACTTC.

V usage is TRBV29-1 and J usage is TRBJ1-1; D gene ambiguous. The ends were cut back, 4 bases at V and 3 bases at J, with 12 bases in the middle. The CDR3 spans 13 residues. Germline-derived CDR1 and CDR2 are SQVTM and ANQGSEA. CDR3 protein: CSVVRILDTEAFF. The CDR3 nucleotides read TGCAGCGTTGTGAGAATTCTCGACACTGAAGCTTTCTTT.